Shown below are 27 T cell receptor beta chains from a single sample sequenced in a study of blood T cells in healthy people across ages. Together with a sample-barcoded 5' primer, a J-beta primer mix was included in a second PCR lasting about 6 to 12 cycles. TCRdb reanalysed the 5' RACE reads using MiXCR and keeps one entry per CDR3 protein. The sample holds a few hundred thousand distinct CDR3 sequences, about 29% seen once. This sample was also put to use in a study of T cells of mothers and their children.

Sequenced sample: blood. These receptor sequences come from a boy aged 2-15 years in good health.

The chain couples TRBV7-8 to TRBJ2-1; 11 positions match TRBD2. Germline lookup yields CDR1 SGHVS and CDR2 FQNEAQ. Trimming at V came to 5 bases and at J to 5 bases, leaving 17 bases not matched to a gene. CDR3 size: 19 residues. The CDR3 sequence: CASSTRLAGRVGADNEQFF. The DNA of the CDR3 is TGTGCCAGCAGCACCCGACTAGCGGGAAGGGTTGGGGCAGACAATGAGCAGTTCTTC.

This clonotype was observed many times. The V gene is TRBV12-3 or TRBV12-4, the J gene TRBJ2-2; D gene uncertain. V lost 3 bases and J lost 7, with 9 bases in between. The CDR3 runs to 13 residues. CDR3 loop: CASSFPSYGELFF. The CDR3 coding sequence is TGTGCCAGCAGTTTCCCCAGCTACGGGGAGCTGTTTTTT.

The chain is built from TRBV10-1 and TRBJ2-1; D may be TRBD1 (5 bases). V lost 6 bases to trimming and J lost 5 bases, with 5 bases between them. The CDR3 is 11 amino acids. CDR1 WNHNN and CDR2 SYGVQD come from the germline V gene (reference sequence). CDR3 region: CASRDNNEQFF. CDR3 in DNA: TGCGCCAGCAGGGACAACAATGAGCAGTTCTTC.

The CDR3 nucleotides are TGTGCCAGCAGCTTAGCAGGCATCGAGGAGACCCAGTACTTC. It is translated as CASSLAGIEETQYF. The chain employs TRBV7-9 and TRBJ2-5; D uncertain. This CDR3 is 14 amino acids long. The V end was cut by 0 bases, the J end by 5 bases, with 10 bases between. Germline V gives CDR1 SEHNR, CDR2 FQNEAQ (reference sequence).

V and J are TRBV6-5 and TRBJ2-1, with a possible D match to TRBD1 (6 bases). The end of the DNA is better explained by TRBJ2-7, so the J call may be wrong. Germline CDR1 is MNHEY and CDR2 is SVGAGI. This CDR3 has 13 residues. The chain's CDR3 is CASSYGTHYEQYF. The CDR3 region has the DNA TGTGCCAGCAGTTACGGGACACACTACGAGCAGTACTTC.

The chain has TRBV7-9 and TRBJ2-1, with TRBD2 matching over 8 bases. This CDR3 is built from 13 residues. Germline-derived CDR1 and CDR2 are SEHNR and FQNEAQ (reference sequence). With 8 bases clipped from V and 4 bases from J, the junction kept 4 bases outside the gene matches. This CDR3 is CASSREGYNEQFF. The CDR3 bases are TGTGCCAGCTCCCGGGAGGGATACAATGAGCAGTTCTTC.

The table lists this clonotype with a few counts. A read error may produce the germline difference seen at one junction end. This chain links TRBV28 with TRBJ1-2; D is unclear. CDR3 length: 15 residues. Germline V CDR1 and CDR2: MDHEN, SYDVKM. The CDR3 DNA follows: TGTGCCGGCAGTCCCCGGGATCCTCGGGGCTATGGCTACACCTTC. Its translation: CAGSPRDPRGYGYTF.

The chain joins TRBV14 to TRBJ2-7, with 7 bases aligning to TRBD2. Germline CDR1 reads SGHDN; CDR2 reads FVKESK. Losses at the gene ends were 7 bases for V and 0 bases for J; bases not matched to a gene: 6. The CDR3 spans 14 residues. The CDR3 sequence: CASKSGRASYEQYF. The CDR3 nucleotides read TGTGCCAGCAAAAGTGGGAGGGCCTCCTACGAGCAGTACTTC.

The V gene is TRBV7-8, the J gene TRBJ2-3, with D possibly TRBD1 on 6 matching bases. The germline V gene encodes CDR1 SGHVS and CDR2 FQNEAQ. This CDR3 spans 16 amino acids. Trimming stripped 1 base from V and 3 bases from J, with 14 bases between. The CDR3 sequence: CASSLVRGRGTDTQYF. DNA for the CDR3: TGTGCCAGCAGCTTAGTAAGGGGCAGGGGAACAGATACGCAGTATTTT. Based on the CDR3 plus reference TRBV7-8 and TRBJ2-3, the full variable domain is GAGVSQSPRYKVAKRGQDVALRCDPISGHVSLFWYQQALGQGPEFLTYFQNEAQLDKSGLPSDRFFAERPEGSVSTLKIQRTQQEDSAVYLCASSLVRGRGTDTQYFGPGTRLTVL.

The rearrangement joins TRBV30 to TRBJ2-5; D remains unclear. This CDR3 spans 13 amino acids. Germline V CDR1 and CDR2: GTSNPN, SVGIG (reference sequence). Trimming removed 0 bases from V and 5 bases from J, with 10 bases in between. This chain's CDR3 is CAWSVVLGETQYF. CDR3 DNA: TGTGCCTGGAGTGTAGTTCTGGGGGAGACCCAGTACTTC.

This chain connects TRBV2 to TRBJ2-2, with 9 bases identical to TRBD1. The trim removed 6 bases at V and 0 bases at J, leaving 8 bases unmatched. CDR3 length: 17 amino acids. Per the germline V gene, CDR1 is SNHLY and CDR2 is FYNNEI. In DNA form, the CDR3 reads TGTGCCAGCAGGTACAGGGGGCTCCCGGCGAACACCGGGGAGCTGTTTTTT. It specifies CASRYRGLPANTGELFF.

Written as DNA, the CDR3 is TGTGCCAGCAGGAATCAGGGAAGGAAAAACGGGGAGCTGTTTTTT. It translates to CASRNQGRKNGELFF. V gene TRBV12-3 or TRBV12-4 combines with J gene TRBJ2-2; possible D gene TRBD1, 5 bases. The CDR3 length is 15 residues. Trimming shortened V by 6 bases and J by 7 bases, and 18 bases separated the two germline ends.

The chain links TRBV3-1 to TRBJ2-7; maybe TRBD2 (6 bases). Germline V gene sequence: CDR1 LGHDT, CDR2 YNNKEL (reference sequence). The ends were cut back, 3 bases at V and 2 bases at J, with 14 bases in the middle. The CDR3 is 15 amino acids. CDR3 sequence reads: CASSHPYGGAYEQYF. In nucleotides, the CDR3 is TGTGCCAGCAGCCATCCCTACGGGGGAGCCTACGAGCAGTACTTC.

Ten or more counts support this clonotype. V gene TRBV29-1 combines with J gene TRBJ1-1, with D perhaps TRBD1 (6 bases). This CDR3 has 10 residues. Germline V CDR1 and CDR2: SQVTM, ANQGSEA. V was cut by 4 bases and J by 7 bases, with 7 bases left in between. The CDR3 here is CSVGTDEAFF. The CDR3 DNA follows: TGCAGCGTTGGGACAGATGAAGCTTTCTTT.

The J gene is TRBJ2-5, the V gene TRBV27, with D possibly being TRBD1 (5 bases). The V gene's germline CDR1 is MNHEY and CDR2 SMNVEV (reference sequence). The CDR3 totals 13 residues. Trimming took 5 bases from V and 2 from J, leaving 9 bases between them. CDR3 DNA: TGTGCCAGCAGTCGGAACAGGCAAGAGACCCAGTACTTC. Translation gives CASSRNRQETQYF.

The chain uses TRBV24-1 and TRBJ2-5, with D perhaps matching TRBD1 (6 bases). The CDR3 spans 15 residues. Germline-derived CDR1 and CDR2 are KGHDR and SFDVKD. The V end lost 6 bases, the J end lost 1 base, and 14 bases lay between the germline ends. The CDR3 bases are TGTGCCACCAGTAGTTCAGGGGCCGGCCAAGAGACCCAGTACTTC. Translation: CATSSSGAGQETQYF.

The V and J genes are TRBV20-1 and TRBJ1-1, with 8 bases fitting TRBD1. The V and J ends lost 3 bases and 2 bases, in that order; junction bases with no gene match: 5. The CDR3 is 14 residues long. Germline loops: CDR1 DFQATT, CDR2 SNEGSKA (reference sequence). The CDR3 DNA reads TGCAGTGCTAGCCTCAGGGGGCTTAACACTGAAGCTTTCTTT. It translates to CSASLRGLNTEAFF.

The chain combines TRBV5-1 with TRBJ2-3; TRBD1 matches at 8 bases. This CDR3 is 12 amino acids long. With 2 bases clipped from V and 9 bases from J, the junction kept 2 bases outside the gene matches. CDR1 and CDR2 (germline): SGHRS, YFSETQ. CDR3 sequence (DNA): TGCGCCAGCAGCTTCAGACAGGGGACGCAGTATTTT. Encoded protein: CASSFRQGTQYF.

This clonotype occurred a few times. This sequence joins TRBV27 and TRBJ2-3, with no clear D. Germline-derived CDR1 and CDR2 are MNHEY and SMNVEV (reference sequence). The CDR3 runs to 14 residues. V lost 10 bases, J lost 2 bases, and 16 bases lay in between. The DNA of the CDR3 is TGTGCCACCGACGGAACTGTGCTCACAGATACGCAGTATTTT. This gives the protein CATDGTVLTDTQYF.

The CDR3 coding sequence is TGCAGCGTTGAAGATCGGAGGGGGCCTGAAGCTTTCTTT. Its protein product is CSVEDRRGPEAFF. This chain connects TRBV29-1 to TRBJ1-1; 7 bases map to TRBD1. V shed 0 bases and J 6 bases; nucleotides not matched to a gene: 4. Germline V gene lookup returns CDR1 SQVTM and CDR2 ANQGSEA. The CDR3 sequence is 13 residues long. The full variable domain, in which reference TRBV29-1 and TRBJ1-1 provide the parts outside the CDR3, is SAVISQKPSRDICQRGTSLTIQCQVDSQVTMMFWYRQQPGQSLTLIATANQGSEATYESGFVIDKFPISRPNLTFSTLTVSNMSPEDSSIYLCSVEDRRGPEAFFGQGTRLTVV.

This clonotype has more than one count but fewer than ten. CDR3 amino acids: CATSRDRELYGYTF. The CDR3 bases are TGTGCCACCAGCAGAGATCGAGAGCTGTATGGCTACACCTTC. The chain combines TRBV15 with TRBJ1-2; D call uncertain. Germline CDR1 and CDR2: LNHNV and YYDKDF (reference sequence). V was shortened by 0 bases and J by 5 bases, with 10 bases between the two germline ends. This CDR3 comprises 14 residues.

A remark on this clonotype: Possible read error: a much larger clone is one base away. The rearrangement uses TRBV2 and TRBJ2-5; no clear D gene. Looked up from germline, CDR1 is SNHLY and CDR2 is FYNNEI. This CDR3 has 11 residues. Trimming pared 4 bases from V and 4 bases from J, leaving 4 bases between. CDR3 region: CASSALETQYF. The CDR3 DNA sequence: TGTGCCAGCAGTGCCCTAGAGACCCAGTACTTC.

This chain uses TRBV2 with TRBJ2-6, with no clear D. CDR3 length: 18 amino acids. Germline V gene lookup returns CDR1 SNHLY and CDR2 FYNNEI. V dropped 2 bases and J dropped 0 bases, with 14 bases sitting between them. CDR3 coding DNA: TGTGCCAGCAGTGAAAGGTATTATTCGGGCTCTGGGGCCAACGTCCTGACTTTC. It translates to CASSERYYSGSGANVLTF. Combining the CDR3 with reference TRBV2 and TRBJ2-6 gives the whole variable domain EPEVTQTPSHQVTQMGQEVILRCVPISNHLYFYWYRQILGQKVEFLVSFYNNEISEKSEIFDDQFSVERPDGSNFTLKIRSTKLEDSAMYFCASSERYYSGSGANVLTFGAGSRLTVL.

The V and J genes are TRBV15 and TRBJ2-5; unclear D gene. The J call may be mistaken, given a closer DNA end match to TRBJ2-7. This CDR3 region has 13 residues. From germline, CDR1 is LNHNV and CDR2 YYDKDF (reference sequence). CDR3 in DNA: TGTGCCACCAGTGACCTGAGCGACTACGAGCAGTACTTC. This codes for CATSDLSDYEQYF.

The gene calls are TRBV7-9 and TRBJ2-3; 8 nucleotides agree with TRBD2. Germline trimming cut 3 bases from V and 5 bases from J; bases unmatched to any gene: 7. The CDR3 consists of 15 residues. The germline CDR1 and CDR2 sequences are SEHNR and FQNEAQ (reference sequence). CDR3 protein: CASSFFREGIDTQYF. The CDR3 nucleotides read TGTGCCAGCAGCTTCTTCCGGGAGGGTATAGATACGCAGTATTTT. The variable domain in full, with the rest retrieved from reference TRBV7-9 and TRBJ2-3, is DTGVSQNPRHKITKRGQNVTFRCDPISEHNRLYWYRQTLGQGPEFLTYFQNEAQLEKSRLLSDRFSAERPKGSFSTLEIQRTEQGDSAMYLCASSFFREGIDTQYFGPGTRLTVL.

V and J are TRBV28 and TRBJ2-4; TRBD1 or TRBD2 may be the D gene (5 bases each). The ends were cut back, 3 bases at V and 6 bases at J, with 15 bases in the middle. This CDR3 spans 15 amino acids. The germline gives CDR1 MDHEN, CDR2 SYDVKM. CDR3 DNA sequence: TGTGCCAGCAGTTTGGGTGGGGGTTACTTAAACATTCAGTACTTC. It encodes CASSLGGGYLNIQYF.

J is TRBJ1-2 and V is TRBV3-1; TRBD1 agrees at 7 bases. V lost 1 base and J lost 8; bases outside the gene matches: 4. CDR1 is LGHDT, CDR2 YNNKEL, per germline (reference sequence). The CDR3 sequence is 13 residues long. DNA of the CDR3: TGTGCCAGCAGCCAAGTATTCAGGGGGGGCTACACCTTC. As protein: CASSQVFRGGYTF. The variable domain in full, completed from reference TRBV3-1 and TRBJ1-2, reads DTAVSQTPKYLVTQMGNDKSIKCEQNLGHDTMYWYKQDSKKFLKIMFSYNNKELIINETVPNRFSPKSPDKAHLNLHINSLELGDSAVYFCASSQVFRGGYTFGSGTRLTVV.